These 9 T cell receptor beta chains came from one sample sequenced in a study of T cells after yellow fever vaccination. In TCRdb, the 5' RACE reads were re-called with MiXCR into one record per CDR3 protein. The data hold 300,000 to 350,000 distinct CDR3 sequences, with roughly 4.3% observed a single time. This material consisted of PBMCs, taken 15 days after the yellow fever booster vaccination. These receptors originate from a man aged 18 to 29 who received the YFV17D yellow fever vaccine.

This clonotype has at least ten counts. This chain uses TRBV20-1 with TRBJ2-5, with D possibly matching TRBD2 (5 bases). The V gene lost 0 bases and the J gene lost 5 bases, with 13 bases spanning the gap. This CDR3 contains 14 residues. Germline-derived CDR1 and CDR2 are DFQATT and SNEGSKA (reference sequence). The chain's CDR3 is CSAREGTGLETQYF. The CDR3 DNA reads TGCAGTGCTAGAGAGGGAACGGGGTTGGAGACCCAGTACTTC.

This clonotype was picked up many times. The chain employs TRBV7-2 and TRBJ1-2; the D gene is possibly TRBD1 (5 bases). The germline V and J ends were trimmed by 5 bases and 3 bases, with 16 bases remaining between them. Germline V CDR1 and CDR2: SGHTA, FQGNSA. The CDR3 consists of 15 residues. CDR3 nucleotide sequence: TGTGCCAGCAGCCCACTGGGCGGGGCGGACTATGGCTACACCTTC. The encoded protein is CASSPLGGADYGYTF.

The V call is TRBV11-2, the J call TRBJ2-7, with TRBD1 matching over 7 bases. Germline CDR1 and CDR2: SGHAT and FQNNGV. This CDR3 region has 16 residues. CDR3 DNA: TGTGCTACTAGTACGACAGGGTATGTTACGGCACTCGAGCAGTACTTC. As protein: CATSTTGYVTALEQYF.

This clonotype occurred many times. The genes are TRBV7-8 and TRBJ1-3; 9 bases agree with TRBD1. V was clipped by 7 bases and J by 0 bases; unmatched bases: 7. The CDR3 spans 16 residues. Per the germline V gene, CDR1 is SGHVS and CDR2 is FQNEAQ. Here the CDR3 reads CASTEQGAVSGNTIYF. As DNA, the CDR3 is TGTGCCAGCACCGAACAGGGGGCCGTCTCTGGAAACACCATATATTTT.

This chain joins TRBV5-1 and TRBJ2-3; a weak D match, TRBD1 (5 bases). CDR3 size: 14 residues. In germline, CDR1 is SGHRS, CDR2 YFSETQ. Trimming stripped 4 bases from V and 4 bases from J, with 13 bases between. The CDR3 reads CASSVTPGSDTQYF. Written as DNA, the CDR3 is TGCGCCAGCAGCGTGACCCCAGGGTCAGATACGCAGTATTTT. Together with reference TRBV5-1 and TRBJ2-3, the CDR3 gives the full variable domain: KAGVTQTPRYLIKTRGQQVTLSCSPISGHRSVSWYQQTPGQGLQFLFEYFSETQRNKGNFPGRFSGRQFSNSRSEMNVSTLELGDSALYLCASSVTPGSDTQYFGPGTRLTVL.

This clonotype is termed medium-sized. This rearrangement joins TRBV20-1 to TRBJ1-5; 10 nucleotides align to TRBD1. CDR3 length: 16 amino acids. V trimming: 0 bases; J trimming: 5 bases; junction bases outside the gene matches: 7. CDR1 and CDR2 (germline): DFQATT, SNEGSKA (reference sequence). The CDR3 nucleotides are TGCAGTGCTAGAGATCGGACAGGGGGAGGGCATCAGCCCCAGCATTTT. Translated, it gives CSARDRTGGGHQPQHF.

The rearrangement uses TRBV29-1 and TRBJ2-5; tentative D call: TRBD2 (6 bases). The V gene's germline CDR1 is SQVTM and CDR2 ANQGSEA. Deletions cut 4 bases from V and 5 bases from J, with 14 bases between. There are 13 residues in the CDR3. In DNA form, the CDR3 reads TGCAGCGTTGCCCTCTCTCGGGGGGAGACCCAGTACTTC. As protein: CSVALSRGETQYF.

In this sample, this clonotype turned up a few times. The chain combines TRBV28 with TRBJ2-5; TRBD2 might be the D (6 bases). There are 15 residues in the CDR3. Germline CDR1 is MDHEN and CDR2 is SYDVKM. The V end was cut by 4 bases, the J end by 6 bases, with 18 bases between. This chain's CDR3 is CASSSSGTAGQTQYF. The CDR3 DNA sequence: TGTGCCAGCAGTTCTTCCGGGACTGCGGGGCAGACCCAGTACTTC.

This clonotype was picked up a small number of times. V and J are TRBV29-1 and TRBJ2-3; TRBD1 or TRBD2 may be the D gene (5 bases each). This CDR3 is built from 17 residues. CDR1 and CDR2 (germline): SQVTM, ANQGSEA. V lost 0 bases and J 3 bases, leaving 19 bases between the germline ends. The DNA of the CDR3 is TGCAGCGTTGAAGATGGCTTCAGGGACCCCGTAACAGATACGCAGTATTTT. This encodes CSVEDGFRDPVTDTQYF.